This is a list of T cell receptor beta chains from one sample in a study of CD8+CD57+ T cells in acquired aplastic anemia. TCRdb re-called the reads with MiXCR, one entry per CDR3 protein. The data show roughly 61,000 distinct CDR3 sequences, around 57% seen once. Sequences were obtained from sorted CD4+, CD8+, or CD8+CD57+ T cells (not recorded which) from PBMCs. The origin of the receptors is a human donor with aplastic anemia. Both conserved end residues are part of each CDR3. Each record gives: J gene, D gene, clone size, V gene, CDR3 protein, CDR3 DNA. A D gene is named only where the DNA matches it firmly. Clone size is given for some rows only: seen once, a few or many times, or a class if the clone is expanded.

j_gene: TRBJ1-2
d_gene: -
abundance: -
v_gene: TRBV15
CDR3aa: CATSRDGEGYGYTF
CDR3nt: TGTGCCACCAGCAGAGATGGGGAGGGTTATGGCTACACCTTC

j_gene: TRBJ2-5
d_gene: -
abundance: -
v_gene: TRBV2
CDR3aa: CASAWRAGGQETQYF
CDR3nt: TGTGCCAGCGCGTGGAGGGCTGGCGGCCAAGAGACCCAGTACTTC

j_gene: TRBJ2-1
d_gene: -
abundance: once
v_gene: TRBV5-1
CDR3aa: CASSLDREGDEQFF
CDR3nt: TGCGCCAGCAGCTTGGACAGGGAGGGCGATGAGCAGTTCTTC

j_gene: TRBJ2-1
d_gene: TRBD2
abundance: many
v_gene: TRBV7-2
CDR3aa: CASSPGGSSYNEQFF
CDR3nt: TGTGCCAGCAGCCCCGGGGGGAGCTCCTACAATGAGCAGTTCTTC

j_gene: TRBJ2-5
d_gene: -
abundance: -
v_gene: TRBV24-1
CDR3aa: CASSDQSETQYF
CDR3nt: TGTGCCTCCTCTGACCAGTCAGAGACCCAGTACTTC

j_gene: TRBJ2-7
d_gene: TRBD1
abundance: -
v_gene: TRBV19
CDR3aa: CASSIGTGWYEQYF
CDR3nt: TGTGCCAGTAGTATAGGGACAGGGTGGTACGAGCAGTACTTC

j_gene: TRBJ1-3
d_gene: -
abundance: many
v_gene: TRBV4-1
CDR3aa: CASSQEGSGNTIYF
CDR3nt: TGCGCCAGCAGCCAAGAAGGCTCTGGAAACACCATATATTTT

j_gene: TRBJ2-5
d_gene: -
abundance: -
v_gene: TRBV29-1
CDR3aa: CSGKRETQYF
CDR3nt: TGCAGCGGAAAGAGGGAGACCCAGTACTTC

j_gene: TRBJ1-5
d_gene: TRBD1
abundance: -
v_gene: TRBV10-3
CDR3aa: CAIGQDSNQPQHF
CDR3nt: TGTGCCATCGGACAGGATAGCAATCAGCCCCAGCATTTT

j_gene: TRBJ1-6
d_gene: -
abundance: -
v_gene: TRBV7-9
CDR3aa: CASSQATYSPLHF
CDR3nt: TGTGCCAGCAGCCAGGCTACTTATTCACCCCTCCACTTT

j_gene: TRBJ2-3
d_gene: -
abundance: -
v_gene: TRBV20-1
CDR3aa: CSVRGGWGTDTQYF
CDR3nt: TGCAGTGTACGTGGGGGCTGGGGCACAGATACGCAGTACTTT

j_gene: TRBJ1-1
d_gene: TRBD1
abundance: many
v_gene: TRBV19
CDR3aa: CASSQDRGLTEAFF
CDR3nt: TGTGCCAGTAGCCAGGACAGGGGGCTAACTGAAGCTTTCTTT

j_gene: TRBJ1-4
d_gene: TRBD1
abundance: -
v_gene: TRBV2
CDR3aa: CASSQPGQGNEKLFF
CDR3nt: TGTGCCAGCAGTCAACCGGGACAGGGGAACGAAAAACTGTTTTTT

j_gene: TRBJ1-2
d_gene: -
abundance: many
v_gene: TRBV5-1
CDR3aa: CASSLEDSLQLPTF
CDR3nt: TGCGCCAGCAGCTTGGAGGACAGTCTCCAGCTACCAACCTTC

j_gene: TRBJ2-1
d_gene: -
abundance: -
v_gene: TRBV10-3
CDR3aa: CAIKGRVSADEQFF
CDR3nt: TGTGCCATCAAAGGCAGGGTATCCGCCGATGAGCAGTTCTTC

j_gene: TRBJ2-1
d_gene: -
abundance: -
v_gene: TRBV19
CDR3aa: CASSTSRLVQFF
CDR3nt: TGTGCCAGTAGTACTTCCCGACTCGTTCAGTTCTTC

j_gene: TRBJ2-6
d_gene: -
abundance: -
v_gene: TRBV4-1
CDR3aa: CASGTPSSGANVLTF
CDR3nt: TGCGCCAGCGGCACCCCCAGCTCTGGGGCCAACGTCCTGACTTTC

j_gene: TRBJ2-5
d_gene: -
abundance: many
v_gene: TRBV7-8
CDR3aa: CASSNGTPQETQYF
CDR3nt: TGTGCCAGCAGCAATGGGACACCCCAAGAGACCCAGTACTTC

j_gene: TRBJ1-2
d_gene: -
abundance: -
v_gene: TRBV2
CDR3aa: CASSEITEEDYGYTF
CDR3nt: TGTGCCAGCAGTGAAATCACAGAGGAGGACTATGGCTACACCTTC

j_gene: TRBJ2-7
d_gene: TRBD1
abundance: -
v_gene: TRBV15
CDR3aa: CATSSRGLYEQYF
CDR3nt: TGTGCCACCAGCAGCAGGGGGCTCTACGAGCAGTACTTC

j_gene: TRBJ2-5
d_gene: -
abundance: -
v_gene: TRBV7-2
CDR3aa: CASSDGARAYQETQYF
CDR3nt: TGTGCCAGCAGCGATGGGGCGAGGGCCTACCAAGAGACCCAGTACTTC

j_gene: TRBJ1-1
d_gene: -
abundance: many
v_gene: TRBV7-6
CDR3aa: CASSSFHGAEAFF
CDR3nt: TGTGCCAGCAGCTCTTTTCACGGTGCTGAAGCTTTCTTT

j_gene: TRBJ2-3
d_gene: TRBD2
abundance: -
v_gene: TRBV2
CDR3aa: CASTLAENTDTQYF
CDR3nt: TGTGCCAGCACACTAGCGGAGAACACAGATACGCAGTATTTT

j_gene: TRBJ2-3
d_gene: TRBD1
abundance: few
v_gene: TRBV5-1
CDR3aa: CASSTGQVGTDTQYF
CDR3nt: TGCGCCAGCAGCACGGGACAGGTTGGGACAGATACGCAGTATTTT

j_gene: TRBJ1-1
d_gene: -
abundance: -
v_gene: TRBV25-1
CDR3aa: CASSEGFLAEAFF
CDR3nt: TGTGCCAGCAGTGAGGGTTTCCTAGCTGAAGCTTTCTTT